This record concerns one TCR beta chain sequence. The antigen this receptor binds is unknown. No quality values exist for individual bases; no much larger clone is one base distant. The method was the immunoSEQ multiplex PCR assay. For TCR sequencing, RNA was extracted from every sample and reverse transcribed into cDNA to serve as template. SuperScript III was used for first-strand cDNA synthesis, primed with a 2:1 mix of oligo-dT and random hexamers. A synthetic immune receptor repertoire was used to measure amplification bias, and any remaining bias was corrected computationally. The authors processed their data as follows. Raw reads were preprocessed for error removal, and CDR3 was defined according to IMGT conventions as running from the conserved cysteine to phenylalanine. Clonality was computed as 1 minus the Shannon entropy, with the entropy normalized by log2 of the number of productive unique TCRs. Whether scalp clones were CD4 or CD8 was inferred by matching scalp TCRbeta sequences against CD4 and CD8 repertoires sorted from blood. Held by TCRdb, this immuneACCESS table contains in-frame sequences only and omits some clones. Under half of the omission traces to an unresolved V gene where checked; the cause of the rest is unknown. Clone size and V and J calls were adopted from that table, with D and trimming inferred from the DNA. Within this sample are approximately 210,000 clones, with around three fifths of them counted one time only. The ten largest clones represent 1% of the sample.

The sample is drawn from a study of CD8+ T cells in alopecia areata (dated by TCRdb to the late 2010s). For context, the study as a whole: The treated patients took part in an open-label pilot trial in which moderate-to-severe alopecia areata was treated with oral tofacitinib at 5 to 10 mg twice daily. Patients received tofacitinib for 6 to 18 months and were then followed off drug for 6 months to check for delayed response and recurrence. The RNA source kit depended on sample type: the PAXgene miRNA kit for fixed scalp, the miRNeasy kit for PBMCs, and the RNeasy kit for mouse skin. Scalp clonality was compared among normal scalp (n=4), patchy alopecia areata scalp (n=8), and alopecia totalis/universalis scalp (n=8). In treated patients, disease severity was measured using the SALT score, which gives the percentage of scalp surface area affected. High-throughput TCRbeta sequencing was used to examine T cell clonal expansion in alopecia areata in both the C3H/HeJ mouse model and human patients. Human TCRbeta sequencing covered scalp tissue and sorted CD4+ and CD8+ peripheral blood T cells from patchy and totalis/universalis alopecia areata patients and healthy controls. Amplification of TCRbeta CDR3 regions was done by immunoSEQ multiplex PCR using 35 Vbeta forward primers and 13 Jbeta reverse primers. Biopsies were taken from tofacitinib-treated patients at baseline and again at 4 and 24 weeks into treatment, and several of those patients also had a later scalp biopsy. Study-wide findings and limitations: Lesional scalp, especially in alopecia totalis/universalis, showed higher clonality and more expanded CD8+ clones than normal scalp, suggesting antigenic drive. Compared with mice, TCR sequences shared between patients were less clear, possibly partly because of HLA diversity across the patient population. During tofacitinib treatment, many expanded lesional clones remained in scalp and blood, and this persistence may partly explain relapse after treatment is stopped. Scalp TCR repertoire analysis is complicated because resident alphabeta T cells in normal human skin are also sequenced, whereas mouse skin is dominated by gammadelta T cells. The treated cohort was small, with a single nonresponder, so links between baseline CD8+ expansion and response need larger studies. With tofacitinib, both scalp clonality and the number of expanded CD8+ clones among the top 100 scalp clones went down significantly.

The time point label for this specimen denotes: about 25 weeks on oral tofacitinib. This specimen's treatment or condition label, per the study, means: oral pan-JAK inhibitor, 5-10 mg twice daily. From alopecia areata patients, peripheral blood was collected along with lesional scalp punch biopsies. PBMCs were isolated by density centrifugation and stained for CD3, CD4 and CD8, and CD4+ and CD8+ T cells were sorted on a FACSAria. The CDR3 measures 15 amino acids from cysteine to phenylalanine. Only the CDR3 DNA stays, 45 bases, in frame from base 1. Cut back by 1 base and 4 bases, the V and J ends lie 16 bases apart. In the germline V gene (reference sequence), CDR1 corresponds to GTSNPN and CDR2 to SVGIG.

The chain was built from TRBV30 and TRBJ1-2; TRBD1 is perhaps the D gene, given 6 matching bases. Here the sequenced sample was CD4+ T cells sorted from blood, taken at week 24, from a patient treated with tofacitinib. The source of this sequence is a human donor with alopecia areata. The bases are TGTGCCTGGAGTGAGATATCGGGGGCGTTCTATGGCTACACCTTC. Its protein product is CAWSEISGAFYGYTF.